This entry lists 15 T cell receptor beta chains sequenced from one sample in a study of Ad26.COV2.S vaccination and SARS-CoV-2 variants. The data were produced by immunoSEQ multiplex PCR, yet TCRdb's version contains in-frame clones alone and is incomplete. The sample includes roughly 100,000 clones, about three quarters seen only once; the top ten take 17%. The source was peripheral blood, collected after recovery from COVID-19. The receptors come from a human donor who had recovered from COVID-19.

The gene calls are TRBV5-1 and TRBJ2-5; 11 positions agree with TRBD1. V lost 2 bases, J lost 2 bases, and 5 bases stayed unmatched. The CDR3 is 16 amino acids. Germline loops: CDR1 SGHRS, CDR2 YFSETQ. The CDR3 reads CASSLGDRGWQETQYF. The DNA of the CDR3 is TGCGCCAGCAGCTTAGGGGACAGGGGGTGGCAAGAGACCCAGTACTTC.

The V call is TRBV3-1 (or the pseudogene TRBV3-2), the J call TRBJ2-3, with D uncertain. Trimming stripped 2 bases from V and 7 bases from J, with 7 bases between. CDR1 is LGHDT and CDR2 is YNNKEL in the germline V gene (reference sequence). The CDR3 has 12 residues. The CDR3 spells CASSQLGYTQYF. CDR3 coding DNA: TGTGCCAGCAGCCAACTCGGGTATACGCAGTATTTT.

V is TRBV5-5 and J is TRBJ1-6, with no clear D. The CDR3 is made up of 11 amino acids. CDR1 and CDR2 (germline): SGHKS, YYEKEE (reference sequence). The ends were cut back, 4 bases at V and 8 bases at J, with 4 bases in the middle. The CDR3 region has the DNA TGTGCCAGCAGCCTGGATTCACCCCTCCACTTT. Translation: CASSLDSPLHF.

This rearrangement joins TRBV6-5 to TRBJ2-5; 11 nucleotides agree with TRBD2. Trimming at V came to 6 bases and at J to 5 bases, leaving 8 bases not matched to a gene. Germline-derived CDR1 and CDR2 are MNHEY and SVGAGI. The CDR3 is 15 amino acids. This CDR3 reads CASSRPSGGKETQYF. The DNA for the CDR3 is TGTGCCAGCAGCAGGCCTAGCGGGGGGAAGGAGACCCAGTACTTC.

This chain links TRBV5-6 with TRBJ1-5; D call uncertain. Per the germline V gene, CDR1 is SGHDT and CDR2 is YYEEEE. Trimming cost V 0 bases and J 4 bases, with 8 bases left between them. This CDR3 has 14 residues. The CDR3 region has the DNA TGTGCCAGCAGCTTGGGGTCAGGAAATCAGCCCCAGCATTTT. It codes for CASSLGSGNQPQHF.

This chain connects TRBV10-2 to TRBJ2-7, with TRBD1 matching 9 bases. This CDR3 comprises 14 residues. Germline trimming cut 7 bases from V and 6 bases from J; bases unmatched to any gene: 10. Per germline, CDR1 WSHSY and CDR2 SAAADI. CDR3 bases: TGCGCCAGCAACCCGGGACAGGGCCCCTTCGAGCAGTACTTC. This gives the protein CASNPGQGPFEQYF.

With respect to this clone: The identical CDR3 is also encoded by other nucleotide sequences in the sample. The gene calls are TRBV6-5 and TRBJ1-1; D possibly corresponds to TRBD1 (5 bases). V was clipped by 0 bases and J by 2 bases, with 7 bases between them. From germline, CDR1 is MNHEY and CDR2 SVGAGI. This CDR3 is 14 amino acids long. The CDR3 sequence is CASSYSRGNTEAFF. CDR3 nucleotide sequence: TGTGCCAGCAGTTACTCAAGGGGAAACACTGAAGCTTTCTTT.

This chain links TRBV12-5 with TRBJ1-1; D unresolved. The CDR3 is 13 residues long. Germline CDR1 reads LGHNT; CDR2 reads FRNRAP. V dropped 2 bases and J dropped 8 bases, with 12 bases sitting between them. CDR3 protein: CASGLPTSGEAFF. The CDR3 coding sequence is TGTGCTAGTGGTTTGCCTACGTCAGGAGAAGCTTTCTTT. Full variable domain (outside the CDR3, taken from reference TRBV12-5 and TRBJ1-1): DARVTQTPRHKVTEMGQEVTMRCQPILGHNTVFWYRQTMMQGLELLAYFRNRAPLDDSGMPKDRFSAEMPDATLATLKIQPSEPRDSAVYFCASGLPTSGEAFFGQGTRLTVV.

The J gene is TRBJ1-2, the V gene TRBV2, with D possibly matching TRBD1 (5 bases). Germline V lookup: CDR1 SNHLY, CDR2 FYNNEI. The CDR3 has 14 residues. The V end lost 8 bases, the J end lost 4 bases, and 17 bases lay between the germline ends. The CDR3 here is CASAGTLLVYGYTF. In DNA form, the CDR3 reads TGTGCCAGCGCAGGGACGTTACTAGTCTATGGCTACACCTTC.

The chain has TRBV7-9 and TRBJ1-1, with D perhaps TRBD1 (6 bases). The V gene lost 5 bases and the J gene lost 4 bases, with 11 bases spanning the gap. The CDR3 totals 13 residues. Germline V gene data show CDR1 as SEHNR and CDR2 as FQNEAQ (reference sequence). CDR3 region: CASSLQGGTEAFF. The CDR3 region has the DNA TGTGCCAGCAGCCTACAGGGCGGCACTGAAGCTTTCTTT.

J is TRBJ2-5 and V is TRBV5-5, with no clear D. In germline, CDR1 is SGHKS, CDR2 YYEKEE (reference sequence). The CDR3 runs 13 residues. Trimming shortened V by 0 bases and J by 5 bases, and 8 bases separated the two germline ends. CDR3 nucleotide sequence: TGTGCCAGCAGCTTGGAGGGTAGGGAGACCCAGTACTTC. Its protein is CASSLEGRETQYF.

This chain connects TRBV7-9 to TRBJ2-7, with 9 positions matching TRBD2. Germline V CDR1 and CDR2: SEHNR, FQNEAQ (reference sequence). CDR3 size: 16 residues. V lost 8 bases, J lost 3 bases, and 14 bases stayed unmatched. The CDR3 DNA reads as TGTGCCAGCCGAGACGATAAGACTAGCGGCTACTACGAGCAGTACTTC. It translates to CASRDDKTSGYYEQYF.

V usage is TRBV28 and J usage is TRBJ1-1; D may be TRBD1 (6 bases). Germline lookup yields CDR1 MDHEN and CDR2 SYDVKM. There are 15 residues in the CDR3. The V gene lost 4 bases and the J gene lost 0 bases, with 12 bases spanning the gap. DNA of the CDR3: TGTGCCAGCAGTTCAACAGGGTCACTGAACACTGAAGCTTTCTTT. This sequence encodes CASSSTGSLNTEAFF.

This clone was detected only once. CDR3 nucleotides: TGTGCCATCCCACCTCGCGTCCACGAGCAGTACTTC. Its translation: CAIPPRVHEQYF. The chain combines TRBV6-4 with TRBJ2-7, with D unclear. Germline-derived CDR1 and CDR2 are MRHNA and SNTAGT. V lost 10 bases to trimming and J lost 5 bases, with 15 bases between them. There are 12 residues in the CDR3.

This clone was seen only a few times. The chain links TRBV5-1 to TRBJ2-7; D tentatively fits TRBD1 or TRBD2 (5 bases each). CDR3 size: 14 residues. V lost 3 bases and J lost 3, with 13 bases in between. CDR1 is SGHRS and CDR2 is YFSETQ in the germline V gene. CDR3 DNA: TGCGCCAGCAGCTCGGGGCCGTCGGGCTACGAGCAGTACTTC. It encodes CASSSGPSGYEQYF.